Listed below are T cell receptor beta chains from one sample, sequenced in a study of Ad26.COV2.S vaccination and SARS-CoV-2 variants. The table came from immunoSEQ multiplex PCR; TCRdb's copy has only in-frame clones and leaves some out. The data hold about 470,000 clones, with less than 95% observed a single time. The sequences come from peripheral blood, collected in a trial of Ad26.COV2.S vaccine versus placebo. Receptor source: a person between 18 and 65 years old who received the Ad26.COV2.S COVID-19 vaccine or a placebo. The CDR3 runs from the conserved cysteine through the conserved F or W. The D gene is left open where the match is weak. Only some rows state a clone size, as once, few, many or a class for expanded clones.

clone size,V gene,J gene,D gene,CDR3 DNA,CDR3 protein
NA,TRBV9,TRBJ2-1,NA,TGTGCCAGCAGCGTAGGAGGTAGCCCGTCCTACAATGAGCAGTTCTTC,CASSVGGSPSYNEQFF
NA,TRBV2,TRBJ2-1,TRBD1,TGTGCCAGCCCCCCGGCCTCCGGGACAGGGTCCTACAATGAGCAGTTCTTC,CASPPASGTGSYNEQFF
NA,TRBV19,TRBJ2-7,TRBD2,TGTGCCAGTAGTCCCCTCGGACTAGCGGGAGAGAGTTACGAGCAGTACTTC,CASSPLGLAGESYEQYF
NA,TRBV28,TRBJ1-1,NA,TGTGCCAGTGCGACTGGAAACACTGAAGCTTTCTTT,CASATGNTEAFF
NA,TRBV7-3,TRBJ2-1,TRBD2,TGTGCCAGCAGCTTACGGGGGACTAGCGGGAGTTCCTACAATGAGCAGTTCTTC,CASSLRGTSGSSYNEQFF
NA,TRBV2,TRBJ2-3,NA,TGTGCCAGCAGTGAGGCAGGATCCTTCACAGATACGCAGTATTTT,CASSEAGSFTDTQYF
NA,TRBV6-5,TRBJ2-1,NA,TGTGCCAGCAGTTACCCTCCCTCTAGCGCTCGCAATGAGCAGTTCTTC,CASSYPPSSARNEQFF
NA,TRBV5-1,TRBJ2-1,TRBD2,TGCGCCAGCAGCGCCAGCGGGACCACCTACAATGAGCAGTTCTTC,CASSASGTTYNEQFF
NA,TRBV5-1,TRBJ2-7,NA,TGCGCCAGCAGAGACAGCTTTTACGAGCAGTACTTC,CASRDSFYEQYF
NA,TRBV30,TRBJ1-5,NA,TGTGCCTGGAGTCTTAGGGGCAATCAGCCCCAGCATTTT,CAWSLRGNQPQHF
few,TRBV4-1,TRBJ1-4,NA,TGCGCCAGCAGCCAAGATGCTGAAAAACTGTTTTTT,CASSQDAEKLFF
NA,TRBV28,TRBJ2-1,TRBD2,TGTGCCAGCAATAGCGGGGGCACCTACAATGAGCAGTTCTTC,CASNSGGTYNEQFF
NA,TRBV9,TRBJ2-5,TRBD2,TGTGCCAGCAGCCGGGGACTAGCGGGACAAGAGACCCAGTACTTC,CASSRGLAGQETQYF
NA,TRBV6-2/TRBV6-3,TRBJ1-1,TRBD1,TGTGCCAGCAGTAGGACAGGAAATGAAGCTTTCTTT,CASSRTGNEAFF
once,TRBV27,TRBJ2-7,TRBD2,TGTGCCAGCAGGGCCCAAGCTAGCGGGAGCTGGTACGAGCAGTACTTC,CASRAQASGSWYEQYF
NA,TRBV5-4,TRBJ2-3,TRBD2,TGTGCCAGCAGCTTGGCTAGCGGGGGCACAGATACGCAGTATTTT,CASSLASGGTDTQYF
NA,TRBV29-1,TRBJ2-3,NA,TGCAGCAGCCCGGGGGAGGTCACAGATACGCAGTATTTT,CSSPGEVTDTQYF
NA,TRBV11-2,TRBJ2-3,NA,TGTGCCAGCAGCCCCACGGGGGGGCCGGGACAGCGAAGGGGAGATACGCAGTATTTT,CASSPTGGPGQRRGDTQYF
NA,TRBV18,TRBJ2-1,TRBD2,TGTGCCAGCTCATCCTCACTAGCGCCCTCGGGGGATGAGCAGTTCTTC,CASSSSLAPSGDEQFF
NA,TRBV6-2/TRBV6-3,TRBJ2-2,NA,TGTGCCAGTAGTTATCGGGTCGCCCGATACGGGGAGCTGTTTTTT,CASSYRVARYGELFF
NA,TRBV2,TRBJ1-1,NA,TGTGCCAGCAGTGAGGGGGGGGCGCGGACTGAAGCTTTCTTT,CASSEGGARTEAFF
NA,TRBV7-8,TRBJ2-1,NA,TGTGCCAGCAGCTTAGTAGCAGGGGCCTACAATGAGCAGTTCTTC,CASSLVAGAYNEQFF
NA,TRBV3-1/TRBV3-2,TRBJ1-1,NA,TGTGCCAGCAGCCAAGTCGAGGCCACTGAAGCTTTCTTT,CASSQVEATEAFF
NA,TRBV6-5,TRBJ2-7,NA,TGTGCCAGCAGTTACGGGCAGAACGAGCAGTACTTC,CASSYGQNEQYF
NA,TRBV10-3,TRBJ2-7,TRBD2,TGTGCCATCCAGGGGAGCGGGAGGGACGAGCAGTACTTC,CAIQGSGRDEQYF
NA,TRBV9,TRBJ2-3,NA,TGTGCCAGCAGCGATAGCGGAAGGGGCACAGATACGCAGTATTTT,CASSDSGRGTDTQYF
NA,TRBV14,TRBJ1-2,NA,TGTGCCAGCAGCCAACTATCGGGCTATGGCTACACCTTC,CASSQLSGYGYTF
NA,TRBV29-1,TRBJ1-2,NA,TGCAGCGTTACCGGGACCACTGGCTACACCTTC,CSVTGTTGYTF
NA,TRBV19,TRBJ2-7,NA,TGTGCCAGTAGTCCACGACAGCTAGATGAGCAGTACTTC,CASSPRQLDEQYF
NA,TRBV19,TRBJ2-2,NA,TGTGCCAGTAGTCTGGGCTGGACCCTTAACACCGGGGAGCTGTTTTTT,CASSLGWTLNTGELFF
NA,TRBV3-1/TRBV3-2,TRBJ2-1,NA,TGTGCCAGCAGCCAACCTAAAGGACGGACCCAGACATACAATGAGCAGTTCTTC,CASSQPKGRTQTYNEQFF
few,TRBV19,TRBJ1-1,TRBD1,TGTGCCAGTACCCGGCCAGGGGGGAATACTGAAGCTTTCTTT,CASTRPGGNTEAFF
NA,TRBV7-6,TRBJ2-1,NA,TGTGCCAGCAGCTTATATCAGGGGTCAGCGGGGTACCAAAGTGGCAATGAGCAGTTCTTC,CASSLYQGSAGYQSGNEQFF
NA,TRBV5-1,TRBJ2-5,TRBD2,TGCGCCAGCAGCCCGGACGGGGGGTACCAAGAGACCCAGTACTTC,CASSPDGGYQETQYF
NA,TRBV20-1,TRBJ1-1,NA,TGCAGTGCTAGGCGTGCGGCGGAAGCTTTCTTT,CSARRAAEAFF
NA,TRBV19,TRBJ2-1,TRBD1,TGTGCCAGTAGCCCCCGGCTCCGGGACAGGGCCTCCAATGAGCAGTTCTTC,CASSPRLRDRASNEQFF
NA,TRBV19,TRBJ2-1,NA,TGTGCCAGTAGTAGGGCGGGCGATGAGCAGTTCTTC,CASSRAGDEQFF
NA,TRBV3-1/TRBV3-2,TRBJ1-6,NA,TGTGCCAGCAGCCAAGAAGGGGGCTCCTATAATTCACCCCTCCACTTT,CASSQEGGSYNSPLHF
few,TRBV24-1,TRBJ1-2,NA,TGTGCCACCAGTGAGAACAGGGTGGACTATGGCTACACCTTC,CATSENRVDYGYTF
NA,TRBV5-5,TRBJ2-7,NA,TGTGCCAGCATTGGCGGAGACAGCTACGAGCAGTACTTC,CASIGGDSYEQYF
NA,TRBV18,TRBJ2-1,TRBD2,TGTGCCAGCTCCCCCAGCGGGATGCCGCCCACGGATGAGCAGTTCTTC,CASSPSGMPPTDEQFF
NA,TRBV18,TRBJ2-5,NA,TGTGCCAGCTCACCACGAGCGGAACGAGAGACCCAGTACTTC,CASSPRAERETQYF
NA,TRBV2,TRBJ2-7,NA,TGTGCCAGCAGATTGGACAGCTACGAGCAGTACTTC,CASRLDSYEQYF
NA,TRBV7-9,TRBJ2-1,NA,TGTGCCAGCAGCCTGGACAAAGGGATCCTTGGCCACAATGAGCAGTTCTTC,CASSLDKGILGHNEQFF
NA,TRBV29-1,TRBJ1-2,NA,TGCAGCGTTGCAGCGGCTGGCTACACCTTC,CSVAAAGYTF
NA,TRBV28,TRBJ2-1,NA,TGTGCCAGCAGCTCCGGGGGCTACTCCTACAATGAGCAGTTCTTC,CASSSGGYSYNEQFF